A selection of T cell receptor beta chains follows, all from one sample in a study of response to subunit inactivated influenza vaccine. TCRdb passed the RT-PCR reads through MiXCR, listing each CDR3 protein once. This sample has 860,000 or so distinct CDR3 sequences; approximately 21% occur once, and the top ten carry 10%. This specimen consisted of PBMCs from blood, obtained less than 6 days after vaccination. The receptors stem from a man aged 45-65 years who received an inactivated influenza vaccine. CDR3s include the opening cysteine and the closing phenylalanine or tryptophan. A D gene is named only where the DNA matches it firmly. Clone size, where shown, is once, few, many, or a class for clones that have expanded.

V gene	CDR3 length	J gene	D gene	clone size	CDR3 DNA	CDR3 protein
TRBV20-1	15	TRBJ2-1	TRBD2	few	TGCAGTGCTGCCCGACTAGCGACCCAAGGCAATGAGCAGTTCTTC	CSAARLATQGNEQFF
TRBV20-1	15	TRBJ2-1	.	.	TGCAGTGCTAGCGGGGCCCCTCACACCGACAATGAGCAGTTCTTC	CSASGAPHTDNEQFF
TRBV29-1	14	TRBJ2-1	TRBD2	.	TGCAGCGTACAACTAGCGGAGGGTTACAATGAGCAGTTCTTC	CSVQLAEGYNEQFF
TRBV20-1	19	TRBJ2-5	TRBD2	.	TGCAGTGCTAGAGATATCCGACTAGCGGGAGGATGGGCGCAAGAGACCCAGTACTTC	CSARDIRLAGGWAQETQYF
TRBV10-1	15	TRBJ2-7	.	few	TGCGCCAGCAGTGCGGTCAGGACACAATTGTACGAGCAGTACTTC	CASSAVRTQLYEQYF
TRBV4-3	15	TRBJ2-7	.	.	TGCGCCAGCAGCCAAGACCCAGCGGTTGCCTACGAGCAGTACTTC	CASSQDPAVAYEQYF
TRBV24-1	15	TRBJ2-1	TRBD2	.	TGTGCCACCAGTGACCCGGGACTAGCGGGGGATGAGCAGTTCTTC	CATSDPGLAGDEQFF
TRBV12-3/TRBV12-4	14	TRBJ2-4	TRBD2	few	TGTGCCAGCAGTTTGGGAGGACTAGCGAACATTCAGTACTTC	CASSLGGLANIQYF
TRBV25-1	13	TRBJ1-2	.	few	TGTGCCAGCAGTGAACCAGGGAGGTATGGCTACACCTTC	CASSEPGRYGYTF
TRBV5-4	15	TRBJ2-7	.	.	TGTGCCAGCAGGCGCCTTACCGCTCCTACTGACGAGCAGTACTTC	CASRRLTAPTDEQYF
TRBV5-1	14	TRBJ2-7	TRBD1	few	TGCGCCAGCAGCGCCGGACAGGGTGGATACGAGCAGTACTTC	CASSAGQGGYEQYF
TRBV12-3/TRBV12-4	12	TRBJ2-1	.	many	TGTGCCAGCAGTTTTAACGGGGCTGAGCAGTTCTTC	CASSFNGAEQFF
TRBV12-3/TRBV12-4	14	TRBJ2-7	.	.	TGTGCCAGCAATCGAGCGGGCGACTCCTACGAGCAGTACTTC	CASNRAGDSYEQYF
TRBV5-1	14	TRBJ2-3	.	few	TGCGCCAGCAGCTTGGAAGGAGCCACAGATACGCAGTATTTT	CASSLEGATDTQYF
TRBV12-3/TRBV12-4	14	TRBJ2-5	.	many	TGTGCCAGCAGTTTAGGCGGAGGACCTAAGACCCAGTACTTC	CASSLGGGPKTQYF
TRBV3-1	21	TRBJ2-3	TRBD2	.	TGTGCCAGCAGCCCATCGAAGACCCTAATGGAGAGCGGGAGCTACACAGATACGCAGTATTTT	CASSPSKTLMESGSYTDTQYF
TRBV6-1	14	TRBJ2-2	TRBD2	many	TGTGCCAGCAGTGACCTAGCGGGCACCGGGGAGCTGTTTTTT	CASSDLAGTGELFF
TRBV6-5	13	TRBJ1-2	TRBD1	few	TGTGCCAGCAGTTACGGCAGGGGGCGCGGCTACACCTTC	CASSYGRGRGYTF
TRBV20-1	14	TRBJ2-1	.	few	TGCAGTGCTAGTCGACTAGGGGGTACGGATGAGCAGTTCTTC	CSASRLGGTDEQFF
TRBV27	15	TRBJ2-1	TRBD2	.	TGTGCCAGCAGTTTAGTTGGGACTAGGTTGAATGAGCAGTTCTTC	CASSLVGTRLNEQFF
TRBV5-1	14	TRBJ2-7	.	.	TGCGCCAGCAGCTTGGAGGGAGGAGATGCCGAGCAGTACTTC	CASSLEGGDAEQYF
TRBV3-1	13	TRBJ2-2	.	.	TGTGCCAGCAGCCAACGACGAGGCGGGGAGCTGTTTTTT	CASSQRRGGELFF
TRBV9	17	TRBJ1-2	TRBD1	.	TGTGCCAGCAGCCCCCGGGCAGGGGGAACTCGGGATCATGGCTACACCTTC	CASSPRAGGTRDHGYTF
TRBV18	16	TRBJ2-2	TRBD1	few	TGTGCCAGCTCACCAACCGCGGACAGGGGGGCCGGGGAGCTGTTTTTT	CASSPTADRGAGELFF
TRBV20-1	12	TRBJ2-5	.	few	TGCAGTGCTCAGGGCTTACAAGAGACCCAGTACTTC	CSAQGLQETQYF
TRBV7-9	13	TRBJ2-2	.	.	TGTGCCAGCAGCTTAGCGCCAGCCGGGGAGCTGTTTTTT	CASSLAPAGELFF
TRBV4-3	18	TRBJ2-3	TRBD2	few	TGCGCCAGCAGCCAAGTGACCGGGACTAGCGGGAGCACAGATACGCAGTATTTT	CASSQVTGTSGSTDTQYF
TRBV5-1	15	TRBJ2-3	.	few	TGCGCCAGCAGCTTGGCCTTCAGGGCCCCAGATACGCAGTATTTT	CASSLAFRAPDTQYF
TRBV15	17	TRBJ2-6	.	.	TGTGCCACCAGCAGAGGATTTGGGGGGCGGGTGGCCAACGTCCTGACTTTC	CATSRGFGGRVANVLTF
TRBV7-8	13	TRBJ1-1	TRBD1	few	TGTGCCAGCAGCCGTGGGACAGACCGTTATGGTTTCTTT	CASSRGTDRYGFF
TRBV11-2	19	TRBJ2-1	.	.	TGTGCCAGCAGCTTAGATTCTTCCGGAGGTATAAGCTCCTACAATGAGCAGTTCTTC	CASSLDSSGGISSYNEQFF
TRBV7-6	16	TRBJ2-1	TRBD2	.	TGTGCCAGCAGCTTAGTGGTAGCGGGGGTAAACAATGAGCAGTTCTTC	CASSLVVAGVNNEQFF
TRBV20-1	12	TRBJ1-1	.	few	TGCAGTGCTAGAGATCACGGGAGGGAAGCTTTCTTT	CSARDHGREAFF
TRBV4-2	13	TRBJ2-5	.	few	TGTGCCAGCAGCGCGGACTACGGGGAGACCCAGTACTTC	CASSADYGETQYF
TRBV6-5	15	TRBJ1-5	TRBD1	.	TGTGCCAGCAGTTACGCGGGACAGGGGAATCAGCCCCAGCATTTT	CASSYAGQGNQPQHF
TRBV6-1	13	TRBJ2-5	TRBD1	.	TGTGCCAGCATCGGACAGGGGGAGGAGACCCAGTACTTC	CASIGQGEETQYF
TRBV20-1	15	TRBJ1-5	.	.	TGCAGTGCTAGAGTAGCCGGGGGCGGAACTCAGCCCCAGCATTTT	CSARVAGGGTQPQHF
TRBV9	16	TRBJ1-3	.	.	TGTGCCAGCAGCGTAGATGACAGTATCTCTGGAAACACCATATATTTT	CASSVDDSISGNTIYF
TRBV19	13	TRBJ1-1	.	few	TGTGCCAGTAGCCGGGACGGACTTAATGAAGCTTTCTTT	CASSRDGLNEAFF
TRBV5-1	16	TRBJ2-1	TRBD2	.	TGCGCCAGCAGCTTGGGAGGGTCTAGCGGGTACAATGAGCAGTTCTTC	CASSLGGSSGYNEQFF
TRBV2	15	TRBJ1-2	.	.	TGTGCCAGCAGTGAAGAATTGGGTTGGAGCTATGGCTACACCTTC	CASSEELGWSYGYTF
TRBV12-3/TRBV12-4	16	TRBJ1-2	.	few	TGTGCCAGCAGAGGTCCGACTGAGACAGTTGATGGTGGCTACACCTTC	CASRGPTETVDGGYTF
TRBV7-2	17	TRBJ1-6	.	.	TGTGCCAGCAGCTTAGGTCCCGGACAGAACTATAATTCACCCCTCCACTTT	CASSLGPGQNYNSPLHF
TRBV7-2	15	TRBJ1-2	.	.	TGTGCCAGCAGCTTAGAGGGGGGGAAACGCTATGGCTACACCTTC	CASSLEGGKRYGYTF
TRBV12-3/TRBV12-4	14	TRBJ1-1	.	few	TGTGCCAGTTCCTACAGGGTGGGGAACACTGAAGCTTTCTTT	CASSYRVGNTEAFF
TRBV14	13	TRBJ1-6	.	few	TGTGCCAGCAGCCAAGGCACAAGCTCACCCCTCCACTTT	CASSQGTSSPLHF
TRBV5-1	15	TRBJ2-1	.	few	TGCGCCAGCAGCTTGGGGCGGGCGTCGGTGAATGAGCAGTTCTTC	CASSLGRASVNEQFF
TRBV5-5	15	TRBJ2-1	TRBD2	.	TGTGCCAGCAGCTACCAGCGGGATCCGGACAATGAGCAGTTCTTC	CASSYQRDPDNEQFF
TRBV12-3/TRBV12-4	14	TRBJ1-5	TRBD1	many	TGTGCCAGCAGCCCTACAGGGGGCAATCAGCCCCAGCATTTT	CASSPTGGNQPQHF
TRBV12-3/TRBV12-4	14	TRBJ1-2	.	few	TGTGCCAGCAGACTCGCGACAGGAGCCTATGGCTACACCTTC	CASRLATGAYGYTF
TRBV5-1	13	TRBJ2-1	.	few	TGCGCCAGCAGCTTGTCGGGGGGCAGTGAGCAGTTCTTC	CASSLSGGSEQFF
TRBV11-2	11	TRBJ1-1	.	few	TGTGCCAGCACCCCCGACAGTATTCCTTTCTTT	CASTPDSIPFF
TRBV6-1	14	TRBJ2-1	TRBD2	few	TGTGCCAGCAGTATCCTAGCGGGGGGGAATGAGCAGTTCTTC	CASSILAGGNEQFF
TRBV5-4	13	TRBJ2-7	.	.	.	CASSLVGQGAEYF